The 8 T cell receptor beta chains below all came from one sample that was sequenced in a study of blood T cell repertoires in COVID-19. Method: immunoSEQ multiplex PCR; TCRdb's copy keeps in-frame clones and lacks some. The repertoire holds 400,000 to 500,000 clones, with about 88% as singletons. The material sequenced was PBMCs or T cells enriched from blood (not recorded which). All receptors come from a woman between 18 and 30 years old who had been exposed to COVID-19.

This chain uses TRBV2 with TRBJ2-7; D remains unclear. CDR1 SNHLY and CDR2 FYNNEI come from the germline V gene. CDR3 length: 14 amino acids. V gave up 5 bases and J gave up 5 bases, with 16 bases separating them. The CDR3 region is CASSTTPTGDEQYF. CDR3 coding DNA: TGTGCCAGCAGTACAACCCCGACGGGTGACGAGCAGTACTTC.

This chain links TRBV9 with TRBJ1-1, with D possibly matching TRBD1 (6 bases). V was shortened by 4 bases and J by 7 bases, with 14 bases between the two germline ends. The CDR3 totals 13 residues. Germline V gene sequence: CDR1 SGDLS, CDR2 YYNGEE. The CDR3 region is CASSHTDRIEAFF. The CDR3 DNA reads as TGTGCCAGCAGCCACACTGACAGGATTGAAGCTTTCTTT.

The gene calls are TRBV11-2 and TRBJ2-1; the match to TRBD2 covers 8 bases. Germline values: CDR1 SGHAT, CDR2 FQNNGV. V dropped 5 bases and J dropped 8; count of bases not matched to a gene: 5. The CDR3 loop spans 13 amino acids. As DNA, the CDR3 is TGTGCCAGCAGCATCGGACTAGCCTATGAGCAGTTCTTC. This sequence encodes CASSIGLAYEQFF.

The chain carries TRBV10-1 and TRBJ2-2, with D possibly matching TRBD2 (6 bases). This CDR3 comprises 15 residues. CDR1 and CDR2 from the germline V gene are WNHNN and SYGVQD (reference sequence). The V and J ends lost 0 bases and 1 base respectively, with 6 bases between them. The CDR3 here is CASSESGGNTGELFF. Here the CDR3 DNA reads TGCGCCAGCAGTGAGTCCGGGGGGAACACCGGGGAGCTGTTTTTT.

In DNA form, the CDR3 reads TGTGCCAGCAGTGAAGCGAGGTTTAGCTCCTATAATTCACCCCTCCACTTT. It yields the protein CASSEARFSSYNSPLHF. This sequence joins TRBV6-1 and TRBJ1-6; D gene unclear. The CDR3 loop spans 17 amino acids. The germline V gene encodes CDR1 MNHNS and CDR2 SASEGT. Between the trimmed V and J ends, which lost 0 bases and 0 bases, there was a span of 9 bases.

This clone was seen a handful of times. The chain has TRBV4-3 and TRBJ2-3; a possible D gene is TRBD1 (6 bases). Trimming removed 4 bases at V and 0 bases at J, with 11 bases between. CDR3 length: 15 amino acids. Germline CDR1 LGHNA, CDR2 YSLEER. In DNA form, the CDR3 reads TGCGCCAGCAGCCCGAGACAGGCAAGCACAGATACGCAGTATTTT. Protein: CASSPRQASTDTQYF.

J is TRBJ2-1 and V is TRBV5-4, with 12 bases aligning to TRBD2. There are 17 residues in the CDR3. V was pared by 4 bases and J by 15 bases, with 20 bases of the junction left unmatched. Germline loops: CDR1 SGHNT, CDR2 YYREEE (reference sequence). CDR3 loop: CASSPEQGALAGGRGFF. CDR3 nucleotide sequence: TGTGCCAGCAGCCCCGAACAGGGGGCCCTAGCGGGAGGGAGGGGGTTCTTC.

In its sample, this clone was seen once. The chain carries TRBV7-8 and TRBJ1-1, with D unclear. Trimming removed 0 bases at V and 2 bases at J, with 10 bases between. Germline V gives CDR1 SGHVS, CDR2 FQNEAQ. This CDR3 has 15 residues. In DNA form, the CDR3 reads TGTGCCAGCAGCTTAGCGCCAGGATCAAACACTGAAGCTTTCTTT. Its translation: CASSLAPGSNTEAFF.